Shown below are 12 T cell receptor beta chains from a single sample sequenced in a study of PD-L1 blockade in urothelial cancer. Sequencing was performed with immunoSEQ multiplex PCR; in TCRdb, only in-frame clones are kept and a portion is missing. The sample shows 25,000 to 30,000 clones, around 84% of them seen only once. Sequenced material: PBMCs, taken around atezolizumab (anti-PD-L1) treatment. These receptors originate from a man aged 50 to 60 with urothelial cancer.

The V call is TRBV5-8, the J call TRBJ1-4; 10 nucleotides line up with TRBD1. Per the germline V gene, CDR1 is SGHTS and CDR2 is YDEGEE. The CDR3 runs 15 residues. J lost 4 bases, V lost 0 bases, and 0 bases had no gene match. The chain's CDR3 is CASSLGDRGNEKLFF. DNA of the CDR3: TGTGCCAGCAGCTTGGGGGACAGGGGTAATGAAAAACTGTTTTTT.

The chain has TRBV19 and TRBJ2-3; D is perhaps TRBD1 (6 bases). Germline CDR1 is LNHDA and CDR2 is SQIVND (reference sequence). The CDR3 sequence is 15 residues long. The V gene lost 7 bases and the J gene lost 2 bases, with 16 bases spanning the gap. The CDR3 bases are TGTGCCAGTAAAAGACTTAGGGGGAACACAGATACGCAGTATTTT. It codes for CASKRLRGNTDTQYF.

The genes are TRBV28 and TRBJ1-3; D is unresolved. In germline, CDR1 is MDHEN, CDR2 SYDVKM. V gave up 7 bases and J gave up 12 bases, with 25 bases separating them. This CDR3 contains 15 residues. The CDR3 coding sequence is TGTGCCAGCACGGCCTACACCGGGTCTAAGTTGAACATATATTTT. Amino acids: CASTAYTGSKLNIYF.

V and J are TRBV30 and TRBJ2-5; D might be TRBD1 (6 bases). CDR3 length equals 15 residues. Germline lookup yields CDR1 GTSNPN and CDR2 SVGIG (reference sequence). The V end was cut by 2 bases, the J end by 1 base, with 14 bases between. The CDR3: CAWSPDRFFQETQYF. CDR3 in DNA: TGTGCCTGGAGTCCTGACAGGTTTTTCCAAGAGACCCAGTACTTC.

Only a few counts were recorded for this clone. V usage is TRBV6-1 and J usage is TRBJ2-1; 7 bases are a match to TRBD2. V lost 3 bases, J lost 2 bases, and 4 bases stayed unmatched. From germline, CDR1 is MNHNS and CDR2 SASEGT. The CDR3 totals 15 residues. CDR3 protein: CASSDVSGPYNEQFF. In DNA form, the CDR3 reads TGTGCCAGCAGTGATGTTAGCGGGCCCTACAATGAGCAGTTCTTC.

This chain joins TRBV4-1 and TRBJ2-5, with 7 bases aligning to TRBD1. V trimming: 3 bases; J trimming: 1 base; junction bases outside the gene matches: 8. The CDR3 consists of 16 residues. The germline CDR1 and CDR2 sequences are MGHRA and YSYEKL. The CDR3 nucleotides are TGCGCCAGCAGCCAGTTATCGGGACAGCTCCAAGAGACCCAGTACTTC. Translation: CASSQLSGQLQETQYF.

V and J are TRBV6-5 and TRBJ1-5; 8 positions match TRBD1. Germline loops: CDR1 MNHEY, CDR2 SVGAGI. The trim removed 5 bases at V and 1 base at J, leaving 4 bases unmatched. CDR3 size: 15 residues. DNA of the CDR3: TGTGCCAGCAGTAGCGACAGGGGCAGCAATCAGCCCCAGCATTTT. Its protein product is CASSSDRGSNQPQHF.

The chain employs TRBV4-2 and TRBJ2-7, with TRBD2 identical over 11 bases. CDR1 LGHNA and CDR2 YNFKEQ come from the germline V gene. J gave up 5 bases and V 4 bases, and 7 bases lay outside the gene matches. The CDR3 runs 15 residues. The CDR3 loop is CASSLPSGGFNEQYF. CDR3 DNA sequence: TGTGCCAGCAGCCTCCCTAGCGGGGGGTTCAACGAGCAGTACTTC.

This rearrangement joins TRBV9 to TRBJ1-3; D perhaps matches TRBD1 (6 bases). The length of the CDR3 is 15 residues. V dropped 2 bases and J dropped 0 bases, with 9 bases sitting between them. Germline V CDR1 and CDR2: SGDLS, YYNGEE. Written as DNA, the CDR3 is TGTGCCAGCAGCGTTGAACAGGGCTCTGGAAACACCATATATTTT. Translating it yields CASSVEQGSGNTIYF.

The CDR3 DNA reads as TGTGCCACCAGCAGGGGACTAGCGGGAGGTATCGGGGAGCTGTTTTTT. As protein: CATSRGLAGGIGELFF. The chain combines TRBV15 with TRBJ2-2; TRBD2 matches 15 bases. Germline CDR1 reads LNHNV; CDR2 reads YYDKDF (reference sequence). There are 16 residues in the CDR3. J was trimmed by 7 bases and V by 3 bases; bases with no gene match: 3.

The gene calls are TRBV7-9 and TRBJ1-6; D uncertain. Germline loops: CDR1 SEHNR, CDR2 FQNEAQ (reference sequence). The CDR3 totals 19 residues. V dropped 5 bases and J dropped 2 bases, with 22 bases sitting between them. CDR3 in amino acids: CASSPGEWQDGPYNSPLHF. CDR3 in DNA: TGTGCCAGCAGCCCCGGGGAATGGCAGGACGGCCCCTATAATTCACCCCTCCACTTT.

The chain carries TRBV5-8 and TRBJ2-1, with D possibly matching TRBD1 (5 bases). Per the germline V gene, CDR1 is SGHTS and CDR2 is YDEGEE. Trimming took 0 bases from V and 5 from J, leaving 15 bases between them. The CDR3 sequence is 16 residues long. The CDR3 DNA reads as TGTGCCAGCAGCTTGGAAGGCAGGGTAATGGACAATGAGCAGTTCTTC. Protein product: CASSLEGRVMDNEQFF. Looking up the rest from reference TRBV5-8 and TRBJ2-1 gives the full variable domain: EAGVTQSPTHLIKTRGQQATLRCSPISGHTSVYWYQQALGLGLQFLLWYDEGEERNRGNFPPRFSGRQFPNYSSELNVNALELEDSALYLCASSLEGRVMDNEQFFGPGTRLTVL.